This T cell receptor (beta chain) comes out of a study of blood T cell repertoires in COVID-19. At the level of the study: From T cells, B-cell-depleted T cells, or PBMCs came the material, which was cDNA or gDNA.

Profiling relied on immunoSEQ multiplex PCR, and the TCRdb table lists in-frame clones only, not all of them. Altogether roughly 200,000 clones are present, 70% to 90% being singletons, with the ten largest covering more than 8.5%. CDR1 is SNHLY and CDR2 is FYNNEI in the germline V gene. V was clipped by 3 bases and J by 0 bases; unmatched bases: 7. CDR3 size: 18 residues. Input material: peripheral blood. The J gene is TRBJ2-4, the V gene TRBV2; TRBD2 matches at 11 bases. This receptor was obtained from a woman in her forties or fifties with COVID-19, enrolled during active disease. Here the CDR3 DNA reads TGTGCCAGCAGTGAGGCTAGCGGGGGGTTTCTAGCCAAAAACATTCAGTACTTC. Amino acids: CASSEASGGFLAKNIQYF. The whole variable domain, filled in from reference TRBV2 and TRBJ2-4, reads EPEVTQTPSHQVTQMGQEVILRCVPISNHLYFYWYRQILGQKVEFLVSFYNNEISEKSEIFDDQFSVERPDGSNFTLKIRSTKLEDSAMYFCASSEASGGFLAKNIQYFGAGTRLSVL.